The sample holds many counts of the clone carrying this T cell receptor beta chain. Its specificity is unknown. The sample originates from a study of spatial heterogeneity in lung cancer. Study-level background: Donation came from 70 or so patients with untreated early-stage non-small cell lung cancer. Where available, sequencing covered follow-up PBMC samples, taken at a median of approximately 2 years after resection.

Time point denoted: blood at routine non-recurrence follow-up after resection. No cell sorting; template was whole RNA from tumor, lung tissue or PBMC. Overall study results and limits: Ubiquitous expanded tumor TCRs were seen in blood more at resection than at follow-up.

In the library, each TCR cDNA molecule bore its own unique molecular identifier. TCRdb re-analysed the 5' RACE reads in MiXCR, keeping a single row per CDR3 protein. The table has around 110,000 distinct CDR3 sequences, 12% seen once. Germline V gene data show CDR1 as MNHEY and CDR2 as SMNVEV (reference sequence). The CDR3 extends over 20 amino acids. V was pared by 3 bases and J by 3 bases, with 15 bases of the junction left unmatched. Here the sequenced sample was PBMCs, taken at follow-up. The TCR was taken from a male donor with early-stage non-small cell lung cancer. J is TRBJ2-1 and V is TRBV27, with TRBD2 matching 12 bases. The DNA for the CDR3 is TGTGCCAGCAGTTTGGGGGAACCGGGACTAGCGGGCCTGAACTACAATGAGCAGTTCTTC. Protein sequence: CASSLGEPGLAGLNYNEQFF.